These 7 T cell receptor beta chains were all obtained from the same sample, sequenced in a study of human T cells and chemical hapten exposure. Each CDR3 protein gets one entry after TCRdb re-called the RACE reads with MiXCR. The data contain 75,000 to 95,000 distinct CDR3 sequences, approximately 12% of them singletons. Regarding time point: patch test 1, 2 weeks after DPC sensitization. The treatment here: therapeutic diphenylcyclopropenone sensitization with weekly scalp DPC. The sequencing used whole blood, collected in connection with sensitization to the hapten diphenylcyclopropenone (DPC). Every receptor here comes from a woman aged 60-75 years with alopecia areata. Some clones in this sample may be carry-over from other donors' samples.

The rearrangement joins TRBV18 to TRBJ2-2, with unresolved D. Germline V gives CDR1 KGHSH, CDR2 LQKENI. The CDR3 loop spans 14 amino acids. Trimming removed 2 bases at V and 1 base at J, with 5 bases between. In DNA, the CDR3 is TGTGCCAGCTCACCAGTTGTGAACACCGGGGAGCTGTTTTTT. It codes for CASSPVVNTGELFF.

This clonotype was detected ten times or more. The V call is TRBV27, the J call TRBJ1-6, with a tentative D call TRBD1 (5 bases). CDR3 length: 15 residues. The V gene's germline CDR1 is MNHEY and CDR2 SMNVEV (reference sequence). V dropped 3 bases and J dropped 7 bases, with 13 bases sitting between them. Here the CDR3 reads CASSLWRGRNSPLHF. The CDR3 DNA reads TGTGCCAGCAGTTTGTGGAGGGGAAGGAATTCACCCCTCCACTTT.

This clonotype was counted between two and nine times. V is TRBV30 and J is TRBJ2-4; a weak D match, TRBD2 (7 bases). Looked up from germline, CDR1 is GTSNPN and CDR2 is SVGIG (reference sequence). There are 14 residues in the CDR3. The V gene lost 3 bases and the J gene lost 5 bases, with 14 bases spanning the gap. CDR3 nucleotides: TGTGCCTGGAGGGGAGGCGGGGGCCAAAACATTCAGTACTTC. This encodes CAWRGGGGQNIQYF.

This clonotype has only a few counts. The rearrangement links TRBV10-3 to TRBJ2-6; D not resolved. V was cut by 4 bases and J by 2 bases, with 12 bases left in between. Per the germline V gene, CDR1 is ENHRY and CDR2 is SYGVKD. The CDR3 is made up of 16 amino acids. The CDR3 region is CAISASGPAGANVLTF. CDR3 sequence (DNA): TGTGCCATCAGTGCGTCGGGCCCCGCTGGGGCCAACGTCCTGACTTTC.

The genes are TRBV6-6 and TRBJ1-6; D unresolved. This CDR3 has 14 residues. The V end lost 5 bases, the J end lost 6 bases, and 11 bases lay between the germline ends. Germline lookup yields CDR1 MNHNY and CDR2 SVGAGI (reference sequence). CDR3 residues: CASSEIQFNSPLHF. The CDR3 DNA reads as TGTGCCAGCAGTGAAATACAGTTTAATTCACCCCTCCACTTT.

The chain carries TRBV29-1 and TRBJ2-7; 9 positions match TRBD1. This CDR3 is built from 15 residues. The ends lost 5 bases at V and 2 bases at J; junction bases unmatched: 10. Germline CDR1 is SQVTM and CDR2 is ANQGSEA. The CDR3 nucleotides are TGCAGCGTTACCGGGACAGGGATCTCCCCCTACGAGCAGTACTTC. Amino acids: CSVTGTGISPYEQYF.

The chain links TRBV25-1 to TRBJ2-7, with D hard to call. The CDR3 spans 15 residues. Trimming pared 1 base from V and 2 bases from J, leaving 12 bases between. The germline CDR1 and CDR2 sequences are MGHDK and SYGVNS. CDR3 DNA sequence: TGTGCCAGCAGTGAATCGAGAAATTACCCCTACGAGCAGTACTTC. Residues: CASSESRNYPYEQYF.